This T cell receptor (beta chain) was identified in a study of a mutant IDH1 vaccine in newly diagnosed glioma. Background on the study: Vaccine dosing followed radiotherapy by 4-6 weeks, or accompanied temozolomide cycles. Therapy received beforehand was radiotherapy, temozolomide, or both, with most patients given both. Males made up approximately 60% and females about 40% of treated patients, whose mean age was around 40 years.

Documented time point: week 11, during vaccination. Doses comprised 300 ug of mutant IDH1 20-mer peptide each, plus topical imiquimod. The astrocytomas were IDH1-mutant, ATRX-negative, and WHO grade 3 or 4. Assay used: immunoSEQ multiplex PCR; TCRdb lists only in-frame clones, some missing. The sample includes 20,000 to 30,000 clones, 79% seen only once; the top ten take 6.5% to 9%. As for this clone: The antigen is undetermined.

V was clipped by 5 bases and J by 2 bases; unmatched bases: 13. CDR3 length equals 18 residues. Per germline, CDR1 MGHRA and CDR2 YSYEKL. This receptor was obtained from a man aged 35 to 55 with glioma. The gene calls are TRBV4-1 and TRBJ2-3, with 10 bases lining up with TRBD2. The material was PBMCs, obtained from a glioma patient whose treatment included an IDH1 peptide vaccine. Written as DNA, the CDR3 is TGCGCCAGCAGCGACCCCCCCACTAGCGGGACTACCACAGATACGCAGTATTTT. This encodes CASSDPPTSGTTTDTQYF.